The 26 T cell receptor beta chains reported below all come from one sample, sequenced in a study of T cell changes during pregnancy in multiple sclerosis. Repertoires were generated with immunoSEQ multiplex PCR, while TCRdb's copy carries only in-frame clones and drops some. Of 60,000 to 85,000 clones listed, 91% are singletons. The source was peripheral blood, collected in the second trimester of pregnancy. Every receptor here comes from a female donor with multiple sclerosis, enrolled in a pregnancy study.

The rearrangement joins TRBV6-4 to TRBJ1-1; D may be TRBD1 (5 bases). CDR3 length: 14 amino acids. In germline, CDR1 is MRHNA, CDR2 SNTAGT. V was shortened by 0 bases and J by 5 bases, with 10 bases between the two germline ends. The CDR3 sequence: CASSDSAGVTEAFF. The CDR3 DNA reads TGTGCCAGCAGTGACTCGGCGGGGGTTACTGAAGCTTTCTTT.

The rearrangement uses TRBV11-2 and TRBJ1-1; possible D gene TRBD1, 5 bases. Germline V lookup: CDR1 SGHAT, CDR2 FQNNGV. CDR3 size: 14 residues. Between the trimmed V and J ends, which lost 1 base and 5 bases, there was a span of 11 bases. The CDR3 is CASSLGRVYTEAFF. In nucleotides, the CDR3 is TGTGCCAGCAGCTTAGGCAGGGTTTATACTGAAGCTTTCTTT.

This chain uses TRBV2 with TRBJ2-1; 11 bases are a match to TRBD2. With V trimmed by 7 bases and J by 6 bases, 2 bases remained unmatched. The CDR3 consists of 13 residues. Germline CDR1 is SNHLY and CDR2 is FYNNEI. CDR3 bases: TGTGCCAGCACCCTAGCGGGAGGCAATGAGCAGTTCTTC. Its protein product is CASTLAGGNEQFF.

This clone occurred once. The rearrangement uses TRBV7-9 and TRBJ1-4, with 9 bases lining up with TRBD1. With 8 bases clipped from V and 8 bases from J, the junction kept 12 bases outside the gene matches. Per germline, CDR1 SEHNR and CDR2 FQNEAQ (reference sequence). This CDR3 is 15 amino acids long. CDR3 sequence reads: CASSYGDRAWEKLFF. CDR3 coding DNA: TGTGCCAGCTCCTATGGGGACAGGGCATGGGAAAAACTGTTTTTT. The entire variable domain, with the rest obtained from reference TRBV7-9 and TRBJ1-4, is as follows: DTGVSQNPRHKITKRGQNVTFRCDPISEHNRLYWYRQTLGQGPEFLTYFQNEAQLEKSRLLSDRFSAERPKGSFSTLEIQRTEQGDSAMYLCASSYGDRAWEKLFFGSGTQLSVL.

The rearrangement links TRBV12-5 to TRBJ2-7; 7 bases align to TRBD2. The germline CDR1 and CDR2 sequences are LGHNT and FRNRAP. After removal of 2 bases from V and 3 bases from J, the junction contained 19 bases not matched to a gene. CDR3 length: 19 amino acids. DNA of the CDR3: TGTGCTAGTGGTTTGAACTCCGGGACTACCTACTACCCCCGCTACGAGCAGTACTTC. As protein: CASGLNSGTTYYPRYEQYF.

The chain has TRBV27 and TRBJ2-3; D might be TRBD1 (5 bases). V lost 5 bases, J lost 4 bases, and 10 bases lay in between. The CDR3 runs 13 residues. Germline CDR1 MNHEY, CDR2 SMNVEV (reference sequence). CDR3 sequence: CASSMSGSDTQYF. CDR3 in DNA: TGTGCCAGCAGTATGTCAGGGTCAGATACGCAGTATTTT.

The V and J genes are TRBV30 and TRBJ1-2; no clear D gene. V gave up 8 bases and J gave up 2 bases, with 9 bases separating them. Germline CDR1 GTSNPN, CDR2 SVGIG (reference sequence). This CDR3 is 11 amino acids long. The CDR3 DNA follows: TGTGCCCGCGATTACAACTATGGCTACACCTTC. This translates into CARDYNYGYTF. Full variable domain (rest looked up from reference TRBV30 and TRBJ1-2): SQTIHQWPATLVQPVGSPLSLECTVEGTSNPNLYWYRQAAGRGLQLLFYSVGIGQISSEVPQNLSASRPQDRQFILSSKKLLLSDSGFYLCARDYNYGYTFGSGTRLTVV.

This clone came up once. CDR3 protein: CATSRPGTGVGNTIYF. For the CDR3, the DNA is TGTGCCACCAGCAGACCGGGGACAGGGGTCGGAAACACCATATATTTT. This chain joins TRBV15 and TRBJ1-3; 10 bases are shared with TRBD1. There are 16 residues in the CDR3. In germline, CDR1 is LNHNV, CDR2 YYDKDF (reference sequence). V was pared by 2 bases and J by 4 bases, with 5 bases of the junction left unmatched.

J is TRBJ2-2 and V is TRBV7-9; 8 bases line up with TRBD2. There are 16 residues in the CDR3. V was pared by 2 bases and J by 6 bases, with 8 bases of the junction left unmatched. Germline V gene sequence: CDR1 SEHNR, CDR2 FQNEAQ (reference sequence). The chain's CDR3 is CASSLLSGGRSGELFF. The CDR3 nucleotides are TGTGCCAGCAGCTTATTGTCGGGGGGGCGCTCCGGGGAGCTGTTTTTT.

The chain carries TRBV18 and TRBJ2-5, with a tentative D call TRBD2 (6 bases). This CDR3 region has 14 residues. The V end was cut by 3 bases, the J end by 0 bases, with 8 bases between. Germline CDR1 KGHSH, CDR2 LQKENI. CDR3 in DNA: TGTGCCAGCTCACCGGGACTGGACCAAGAGACCCAGTACTTC. Translation gives CASSPGLDQETQYF.

The rearrangement joins TRBV6-5 to TRBJ1-3; perhaps TRBD1 as D (5 bases). Germline-derived CDR1 and CDR2 are MNHEY and SVGAGI. The CDR3 is 14 residues long. Trimming removed 5 bases from V and 4 bases from J, with 12 bases in between. CDR3: CASSPVGGGNTIYF. The CDR3 coding sequence is TGTGCCAGCAGTCCCGTTGGGGGGGGAAACACCATATATTTT.

The sample holds many counts of this clone. A junction boundary mismatches the germline segment, possibly from a read error. This chain connects TRBV19 to TRBJ2-3; TRBD2 agrees at 8 bases. This CDR3 has 12 amino acids. Germline V gene sequence: CDR1 LNHDA, CDR2 SQIVND (reference sequence). Here the CDR3 reads CASRIAGDTQYF. In nucleotides, the CDR3 is TGTGCCAGTAGAATAGCGGGGGATACGCAGTATTTT.

This clone occurred once. This chain links TRBV27 with TRBJ2-7; 8 positions match TRBD2. Germline CDR1 reads MNHEY; CDR2 reads SMNVEV (reference sequence). The CDR3 contains 14 residues. V lost 6 bases to trimming and J lost 2 bases; unmatched junction nucleotides: 6. In DNA form, the CDR3 reads TGTGCCAGCAGCTTAGCGGGAAAAACCTACGAGCAGTACTTC. It is translated as CASSLAGKTYEQYF.

The V and J genes are TRBV6-5 and TRBJ1-1, with TRBD1 matching 9 bases. There are 13 residues in the CDR3. The V and J ends lost 6 bases and 12 bases, in that order; junction bases with no gene match: 11. The germline CDR1 and CDR2 sequences are MNHEY and SVGAGI. The CDR3 reads CASSRLNRGQTFF. CDR3 coding DNA: TGTGCCAGCAGCCGACTTAACAGGGGGCAGACTTTCTTT.

The genes are TRBV5-4 and TRBJ2-5; D remains unclear. CDR1 SGHNT and CDR2 YYREEE come from the germline V gene (reference sequence). Trimming left V 0 bases short and J 5 bases short, with 11 bases between. The CDR3 loop spans 14 amino acids. CDR3: CASSLGGPLETQYF. DNA of the CDR3: TGTGCCAGCAGCTTGGGAGGTCCCCTCGAGACCCAGTACTTC.

The chain joins TRBV5-6 to TRBJ2-7; D call uncertain. Germline CDR1 is SGHDT and CDR2 is YYEEEE. This CDR3 region has 15 residues. The V gene lost 1 base and the J gene lost 3 bases, with 14 bases spanning the gap. Here the CDR3 reads CASSLLPPLNYEQYF. The CDR3 nucleotides are TGTGCCAGCAGCTTGCTGCCCCCACTCAACTACGAGCAGTACTTC.

V gene TRBV6-5 combines with J gene TRBJ1-5; 8 positions match TRBD1. The CDR3 totals 13 residues. The germline V gene has CDR1 MNHEY and CDR2 SVGAGI. J lost 5 bases, V lost 5 bases, and 2 bases had no gene match. The CDR3 protein is CASSPTGDQPQHF. The CDR3 bases are TGTGCCAGCAGTCCGACAGGGGATCAGCCCCAGCATTTT.

The V and J genes are TRBV25-1 and TRBJ1-1, with D tentatively TRBD1 (6 bases). In germline, CDR1 is MGHDK, CDR2 SYGVNS. The CDR3 runs 14 residues. Trimming pared 6 bases from V and 6 bases from J, leaving 17 bases between. For the CDR3, the DNA is TGTGCCAGCAGGGGACAAGGGTTCGGCGCTGAAGCTTTCTTT. It encodes CASRGQGFGAEAFF.

J is TRBJ1-1 and V is TRBV5-4, with TRBD1 matching 7 bases. This CDR3 contains 14 residues. V lost 4 bases to trimming and J lost 5 bases; unmatched junction nucleotides: 8. Germline CDR1 and CDR2: SGHNT and YYREEE (reference sequence). Here the CDR3 reads CASSPYRGATEAFF. The CDR3 region has the DNA TGTGCCAGCAGCCCGTACAGGGGTGCGACTGAAGCTTTCTTT.

The V and J genes are TRBV18 and TRBJ1-5; TRBD1 agrees at 7 bases. The CDR3 loop spans 14 amino acids. The germline V gene has CDR1 KGHSH and CDR2 LQKENI. J gave up 3 bases and V 3 bases, and 2 bases lay outside the gene matches. The CDR3 nucleotides are TGTGCCAGCTCACCGGGACAGAACAATCAGCCCCAGCATTTT. It codes for CASSPGQNNQPQHF. The full variable domain, with the rest looked up from reference TRBV18 and TRBJ1-5, is NAGVMQNPRHLVRRRGQEARLRCSPMKGHSHVYWYRQLPEEGLKFMVYLQKENIIDESGMPKERFSAEFPKEGPSILRIQQVVRGDSAAYFCASSPGQNNQPQHFGDGTRLSIL.

This chain connects TRBV4-1 to TRBJ1-4; tentative D call: TRBD1 (6 bases). The germline gives CDR1 MGHRA, CDR2 YSYEKL. The CDR3 consists of 17 residues. V was pared by 3 bases and J by 7 bases, with 21 bases between. CDR3 DNA: TGCGCCAGCAGCCACCTTTTCCGGGCAGGGGTTAGTGAAAAACTGTTTTTT. Amino acids: CASSHLFRAGVSEKLFF.

The chain has TRBV19 and TRBJ2-1; 7 bases are a match to TRBD1. CDR1 LNHDA and CDR2 SQIVND come from the germline V gene (reference sequence). CDR3 length: 14 residues. J gave up 9 bases and V 7 bases, and 12 bases lay outside the gene matches. Written as DNA, the CDR3 is TGTGCCAGTAAAAAAGGGGGCGGCTATCTTGAGCAGTTCTTC. It is translated as CASKKGGGYLEQFF.

V is TRBV6-5 and J is TRBJ1-1, with D unresolved. Trimming left V 7 bases short and J 3 bases short, with 12 bases between. CDR3 size: 13 residues. In germline, CDR1 is MNHEY, CDR2 SVGAGI. The CDR3 DNA is TGTGCCAGCACCCTGGGGAGGGACACTGAAGCTTTCTTT. As protein: CASTLGRDTEAFF.

The CDR3 DNA sequence: TGCAGCGCCAGGACAGGGTTGGTCGAGCAGTACTTC. Translation gives CSARTGLVEQYF. J is TRBJ2-7 and V is TRBV29-1, with 8 nucleotides matching TRBD1. Trimming took 7 bases from V and 6 from J; bases not matched to a gene: 8. The CDR3 sequence is 12 residues long. Germline V gene sequence: CDR1 SQVTM, CDR2 ANQGSEA.

The V and J genes are TRBV5-6 and TRBJ2-1; weak D call: TRBD1 (6 bases). There are 12 residues in the CDR3. Germline-derived CDR1 and CDR2 are SGHDT and YYEEEE. Trimming took 5 bases from V and 7 from J, leaving 10 bases between them. This CDR3 reads CASRAGQNEQFF. As DNA, the CDR3 is TGTGCCAGCAGAGCCGGACAGAATGAGCAGTTCTTC. The full variable domain, rest sourced from reference TRBV5-6 and TRBJ2-1, is DAGVTQSPTHLIKTRGQQVTLRCSPKSGHDTVSWYQQALGQGPQFIFQYYEEEERQRGNFPDRFSGHQFPNYSSELNVNALLLGDSALYLCASRAGQNEQFFGPGTRLTVL.

The genes are TRBV28 and TRBJ2-3; D gene uncertain. CDR3 size: 14 residues. V was pared by 6 bases and J by 6 bases, with 16 bases between. Germline CDR1 and CDR2: MDHEN and SYDVKM. CDR3 loop: CASRRTGARDTQYF. In DNA, the CDR3 is TGTGCCAGCAGACGTACCGGTGCGCGTGATACGCAGTATTTT.